Listed here are 9 T cell receptor beta chains from one sample, sequenced in a study of spatial heterogeneity in lung cancer. Study outcomes and limitations: Intratumoral expanded alpha and beta TCR counts were found to track tumor mutation counts.

These receptors have no known antigen. TCRdb re-derived calls from the 5' RACE reads in MiXCR, one entry per CDR3 protein. The data hold about 3,900 distinct CDR3 sequences, with over 3.5% observed a single time. Regarding time point: sample taken at primary tumor resection. The sequenced sample was lung tumor tissue, obtained at surgery. These receptors all come from a male donor with early-stage non-small cell lung cancer.

There are many counts of this clonotype. V gene TRBV18 combines with J gene TRBJ1-1; D is ambiguous. CDR3 length: 12 amino acids. Germline loops: CDR1 KGHSH, CDR2 LQKENI. V was clipped by 8 bases and J by 4 bases, with 11 bases between them. The CDR3 region is CASKVGITEAFF. As DNA, the CDR3 is TGTGCCAGCAAGGTGGGGATCACTGAAGCTTTCTTT.

This clonotype is deemed medium-sized. The rearrangement joins TRBV11-3 to TRBJ2-5; possibly TRBD1 for D (6 bases). The CDR3 sequence is 15 residues long. The germline V and J ends were trimmed by 5 bases and 2 bases, with 15 bases remaining between them. Germline assignment: CDR1 SGHNT and CDR2 YENEEA. The CDR3 region has the DNA TGTGCCAGCAGCCTCGAAAGGGGGTTTCAAGAGACCCAGTACTTC. Its protein is CASSLERGFQETQYF.

This clonotype is deemed medium-sized. This chain links TRBV6-1 with TRBJ2-4, with 9 bases fitting TRBD2. V lost 6 bases, J lost 11 bases, and 11 bases stayed unmatched. The CDR3 runs to 14 residues. The germline V gene has CDR1 MNHNS and CDR2 SASEGT. The chain's CDR3 is CASSAVLAGMFQYF. DNA for the CDR3: TGTGCCAGCAGCGCGGTCCTAGCGGGAATGTTTCAGTACTTC.

The sample holds many counts of this clonotype. The chain links TRBV18 to TRBJ2-7; D unresolved. The V gene lost 3 bases and the J gene lost 2 bases, with 5 bases spanning the gap. Germline values: CDR1 KGHSH, CDR2 LQKENI. CDR3 length equals 12 residues. The CDR3 DNA follows: TGTGCCAGCTCACCCCCTACCTACGAGCAGTACTTC. Protein product: CASSPPTYEQYF.

By sample share, this clonotype is medium-sized (0.01 to 0.1%). V gene TRBV5-6 combines with J gene TRBJ1-5; D unclear. The germline V and J ends were trimmed by 4 bases and 3 bases, with 11 bases remaining between them. Germline lookup yields CDR1 SGHDT and CDR2 YYEEEE. CDR3 length: 14 amino acids. The CDR3 spells CASSLRGYNQPQHF. CDR3 in DNA: TGTGCCAGCAGCCTCCGCGGGTACAATCAGCCCCAGCATTTT.

This clonotype was recorded a few times. The chain combines TRBV5-5 with TRBJ1-2, with no clear D. Germline V lookup: CDR1 SGHKS, CDR2 YYEKEE (reference sequence). V was pared by 2 bases and J by 6 bases, with 17 bases between. This CDR3 comprises 15 residues. CDR3 sequence: CASSFFLGSLNGYTF. The CDR3 bases are TGTGCCAGCAGCTTCTTTTTAGGATCTTTGAATGGCTACACCTTC. Full variable domain (remainder filled in from reference TRBV5-5 and TRBJ1-2): DAGVTQSPTHLIKTRGQQVTLRCSPISGHKSVSWYQQVLGQGPQFIFQYYEKEERGRGNFPDRFSARQFPNYSSELNVNALLLGDSALYLCASSFFLGSLNGYTFGSGTRLTVV.

By share, this clonotype ranks as medium-sized. The rearrangement links TRBV12-3 or TRBV12-4 to TRBJ2-1, with D possibly matching TRBD1 (5 bases). Trimming removed 3 bases from V and 5 bases from J, with 14 bases in between. The CDR3 runs 15 residues. The CDR3, as DNA: TGTGCCAGCAGTTTCAGGTCAGGGTCGAACAATGAGCAGTTCTTC. This sequence encodes CASSFRSGSNNEQFF.

The sample holds a few counts of this clonotype. The chain couples TRBV7-2 to TRBJ2-1; 12 bases match TRBD2. This CDR3 spans 17 amino acids. The J segment lost 9 bases and the V segment lost 5 bases, leaving 14 bases of the junction unmatched. Germline V gene data show CDR1 as SGHTA and CDR2 as FQGNSA. The CDR3 region has the DNA TGTGCCAGCAGCCCTCCTTCTAGGGCTAGCGGGAGGGCTGAGCAGTTCTTC. Amino acid sequence: CASSPPSRASGRAEQFF.

This clonotype was counted at least ten times. This chain uses TRBV12-3 or TRBV12-4 with TRBJ2-5; the match to TRBD2 covers 8 bases. Losses at the gene ends were 3 bases for V and 5 bases for J; bases not matched to a gene: 17. The CDR3 has 18 residues. In DNA, the CDR3 is TGTGCCAGCAGTTTGGGGTTCCAGCGGGGGAACCTAGGGGAGACCCAGTACTTC. Protein: CASSLGFQRGNLGETQYF.